This T cell receptor (beta chain) was documented in a study of response to subunit inactivated influenza vaccine. Notes on the study in general: The authors offered the suggestion that each seasonal influenza vaccination recruits few new T cells.

This clonotype was found many times. Its antigen is currently unknown. Using its own MiXCR run on the RT-PCR reads, TCRdb lists one record per CDR3 protein. The sample carries some 480,000 distinct CDR3 sequences, roughly 11% recorded once. Germline V gene lookup returns CDR1 DFQATT and CDR2 SNEGSKA (reference sequence). This CDR3 spans 16 amino acids. Trimming took 6 bases from V and 5 from J; bases not matched to a gene: 15. This sequence was found in a man aged 50 or older who received an inactivated influenza vaccine. The starting material was PBMCs from blood, obtained about 40 days after vaccination. V gene TRBV20-1 combines with J gene TRBJ2-2; 7 nucleotides agree with TRBD2. CDR3 sequence (DNA): TGCAGTGCCTCAAACGCGGCGGGAGATCTTACCGGGGAGCTGTTTTTT. Translating it yields CSASNAAGDLTGELFF.